This entry describes one T cell receptor beta chain. In the authors' workflow: Nucleated cell counts were estimated from reference gene primer amplification. Data came from immunoSEQ multiplex PCR; TCRdb stores just in-frame clones and leaves some out. That table gives V, J and clone size, and the DNA gave D and trimming. The sample lists around 280,000 clones, roughly 90% seen once, with around 10% in the top ten. The Seattle patients, enrolled during active infection, were followed longitudinally. This sample was included in a study of blood T cell repertoires in COVID-19. Study-wide background: The samples span acute and convalescent COVID-19 from the United States, Italy and Spain.

The specimen was peripheral blood. This TCR derives from a woman in her 30s with COVID-19, enrolled during active disease.

The CDR3 region has the DNA TGCGCCAGCAGTGAGTCGAGCTACACCGGGGAGCTGTTTTTT. Encoded protein: CASSESSYTGELFF. This chain joins TRBV10-2 and TRBJ2-2; D is ambiguous. This CDR3 is 14 amino acids long. Deletions cut 0 bases from V and 3 bases from J, with 5 bases between. Germline V gene data show CDR1 as WSHSY and CDR2 as SAAADI.